This passage covers 6 T cell receptor beta chains from one sample sequenced in a study of CD8+CD57+ T cells in acquired aplastic anemia (dated by TCRdb to 2017 to 2018). The patients picked for sequencing were ones in whom flow cytometry had shown an expansion of CD8+CD57+ cells. TCRdb names Illumina HiSeq 2000 as the instrument used. Genomic DNA served as template for TCR beta VDJ combination and CDR3 sequence profiling. TCRdb reprocessing: public reads trimmed at Q25 with fastp, clones called with MiXCR, in-frame beta chains kept. Every CDR3 protein is listed once, alongside the most common genes and DNA of its rows. The sample profile shows approximately 300,000 distinct CDR3 sequences; roughly 53% of them were found once. Around 1.3% of the sample comes from the top ten. Sequencing was done on a sample of sorted CD4+, CD8+, or CD8+CD57+ T cells (not recorded which) from PBMCs. The receptor set was obtained from a human donor with aplastic anemia.

This clonotype occurred many times. The chain uses TRBV5-1 and TRBJ2-2; 9 positions match TRBD1. Germline CDR1 and CDR2: SGHRS and YFSETQ. The CDR3 sequence is 14 residues long. Trimming cost V 0 bases and J 6 bases; bases outside gene matches: 0. CDR3 in DNA: TGCGCCAGCAGCTTGGGGACAGGGGCCGGGGAGCTGTTTTTT. This sequence encodes CASSLGTGAGELFF.

This chain's CDR3 is CASSLNDRTVYNSPLHF. The CDR3 coding sequence is TGTGCCAGCAGCTTGAATGACAGGACGGTCTATAATTCACCCCTCCACTTT. This chain links TRBV5-4 with TRBJ1-6; TRBD1 might be the D (6 bases). With 1 base removed from V and 3 bases from J, the gap between germline ends came to 14 bases. Looked up from germline, CDR1 is SGHNT and CDR2 is YYREEE (reference sequence). CDR3 length equals 17 residues.

The chain recombines TRBV19 with TRBJ1-6; D gene uncertain. The CDR3 has 12 residues. Looked up from germline, CDR1 is LNHDA and CDR2 is SQIVND (reference sequence). Trimming cost V 5 bases and J 14 bases, with 13 bases left between them. The CDR3 sequence: CASSPEGWALHF. Here the CDR3 DNA reads TGTGCCAGTAGTCCAGAAGGGTGGGCCCTCCACTTT.

The chain is built from TRBV12-3 or TRBV12-4 and TRBJ2-5; 15 nucleotides agree with TRBD2. The CDR3 totals 18 residues. The ends lost 4 bases at V and 2 bases at J; junction bases unmatched: 8. The CDR3 loop reads CASSYLGTSGGSQETQYF. Here the CDR3 DNA reads TGTGCCAGCAGTTACCTCGGGACTAGCGGGGGGAGTCAAGAGACCCAGTACTTC.

The V gene is TRBV10-1, the J gene TRBJ1-6; 8 nucleotides agree with TRBD1. V shed 5 bases, J shed 9 bases, and the junction held 6 bases outside the gene matches. The CDR3 runs 14 residues. CDR1 and CDR2 (germline): WNHNN, SYGVQD (reference sequence). CDR3 sequence (DNA): TGCGCCAGCAGTTACAGGGGGGAGGTTTCACCCCTCCACTTT. It encodes CASSYRGEVSPLHF.

This clonotype was counted only a few times. V gene TRBV7-2 combines with J gene TRBJ2-5, with D tentatively TRBD1 or TRBD2 (5 bases each). CDR3 length: 13 amino acids. Germline V gene data show CDR1 as SGHTA and CDR2 as FQGNSA. V was cut by 5 bases and J by 5 bases, with 12 bases left in between. CDR3 nucleotide sequence: TGTGCCAGCAGCGCGGACTGGGGGGAGACCCAGTACTTC. It specifies CASSADWGETQYF. Looking up the rest from reference TRBV7-2 and TRBJ2-5 gives the full variable domain: GAGVSQSPSNKVTEKGKDVELRCDPISGHTALYWYRQSLGQGLEFLIYFQGNSAPDKSGLPSDRFSAERTGGSVSTLTIQRTQQEDSAVYLCASSADWGETQYFGPGTRLLVL.